A selection of T cell receptor beta chains follows, all from one sample in a study of vaccination and CD4 T cells after COVID-19. TCRdb recomputed calls from the PCR reads with MiXCR, one row per CDR3 protein. The sample includes 15,000 to 20,000 distinct CDR3 sequences, approximately 50% of them seen just once. Their antigen targets remain unknown. The sequenced sample consisted of CD4+ T cells from blood, cultured in vitro. These receptors were collected from a human donor who had recovered from COVID-19. CDR3s leave out the opening cysteine and the closing phenylalanine or tryptophan. The order of the fields is CDR3 length, V gene, CDR3 protein.

len: 10
v_gene: TRBV2
CDR3aa: ASSETAGPQH

len: 15
v_gene: TRBV15
CDR3aa: ATSRERGTNTNTEAF

len: 11
v_gene: TRBV30
CDR3aa: AWSAAVVETQY

len: 9
v_gene: TRBV28
CDR3aa: ASSWDHGYT

len: 11
v_gene: TRBV12-3/TRBV12-4
CDR3aa: ASSLARSQPQH

len: 14
v_gene: TRBV7-9
CDR3aa: ASSLGQGESNQPQH

len: 11
v_gene: TRBV19
CDR3aa: ASREGLNYGYT

len: 10
v_gene: TRBV10-2
CDR3aa: ASRDDREGLH

len: 15
v_gene: TRBV5-1
CDR3aa: ASSFYRDRVNTGELF

len: 11
v_gene: TRBV30
CDR3aa: AWSGQGANGYT

len: 15
v_gene: TRBV23-1
CDR3aa: ASSHPMGGGYNSPLH

len: 12
v_gene: TRBV4-3
CDR3aa: ASSQLQLPYGYT

len: 11
v_gene: TRBV19
CDR3aa: ASRDEQRDTQY

len: 11
v_gene: TRBV20-1
CDR3aa: SARALDRDSYT

len: 10
v_gene: TRBV5-4
CDR3aa: ASSSPDREAF

len: 10
v_gene: TRBV7-2
CDR3aa: ATLGSGETQY

len: 12
v_gene: TRBV29-1
CDR3aa: SVGPGDKVYGYT

len: 14
v_gene: TRBV12-3/TRBV12-4
CDR3aa: ASSPGDSLSGETQY

len: 12
v_gene: TRBV6-5
CDR3aa: ASSWTALEDGYT

len: 11
v_gene: TRBV5-1
CDR3aa: ASSLDASQPQH

len: 14
v_gene: TRBV2
CDR3aa: ASSEGGGWANTEAF

len: 11
v_gene: TRBV11-3
CDR3aa: ASSWGATEKLF

len: 12
v_gene: TRBV28
CDR3aa: ASSLQSGWTEAF

len: 9
v_gene: TRBV6-1
CDR3aa: ASSPGNEQY

len: 14
v_gene: TRBV5-4
CDR3aa: ASSLGGTGGVREQY

len: 12
v_gene: TRBV5-1
CDR3aa: ASSGSQGSYGYT

len: 9
v_gene: TRBV12-3/TRBV12-4
CDR3aa: ASSPGTGLF

len: 10
v_gene: TRBV7-2
CDR3aa: ASSFPGKPQH

len: 12
v_gene: TRBV20-1
CDR3aa: SASVGQPNYGYT

len: 13
v_gene: TRBV7-2
CDR3aa: ASSARTGYTGELF

len: 13
v_gene: TRBV10-3
CDR3aa: AIGTGTGGRETQY

len: 13
v_gene: TRBV6-1
CDR3aa: ASSESRDTSDTQY

len: 12
v_gene: TRBV20-1
CDR3aa: SAKRAGGSYEQY

len: 12
v_gene: TRBV27
CDR3aa: ASRQREDYNEQF

len: 13
v_gene: TRBV7-2
CDR3aa: ASSPNIGGGEKLF

len: 14
v_gene: TRBV19
CDR3aa: ASSLLIGGSGTEAF

len: 9
v_gene: TRBV20-1
CDR3aa: SARPFWGYT

len: 12
v_gene: TRBV7-9
CDR3aa: ASSLVPQSYEQY

len: 14
v_gene: TRBV7-6
CDR3aa: ASSPGWGASAGELF

len: 13
v_gene: TRBV27
CDR3aa: ASSLGTGELETQY

len: 12
v_gene: TRBV28
CDR3aa: ASSLGAGGQPQH

len: 11
v_gene: TRBV19
CDR3aa: ASSSPGPQPQH

len: 14
v_gene: TRBV30
CDR3aa: AWSGQGASSLLPLH

len: 13
v_gene: TRBV11-2
CDR3aa: ASSLRHGGYNEQF

len: 12
v_gene: TRBV5-6
CDR3aa: ASSPPSGRYEQY

len: 9
v_gene: TRBV12-3/TRBV12-4
CDR3aa: ASSLGGWLF

len: 14
v_gene: TRBV28
CDR3aa: ASSLPGTGGNQPQH

len: 14
v_gene: TRBV7-2
CDR3aa: ASSTTLAGGTDTQY

len: 10
v_gene: TRBV24-1
CDR3aa: ATQGLYTEAF

len: 14
v_gene: TRBV19
CDR3aa: ASSQEPGIMNTEAF

len: 12
v_gene: TRBV28
CDR3aa: ASSTTGGYTEAF